A selection of T cell receptor beta chains follows, all from one sample in a study of blood T cells in healthy people across ages. TCRdb itself ran the 5' RACE reads through MiXCR, one entry per CDR3 protein. The profile covers 850,000 to 950,000 distinct CDR3 sequences, with 29% appearing a single time and 15% to 20% taken by the ten largest. The material sequenced was blood. The source of these receptors is a woman of 80 years or more in good health. The CDR3 runs from the conserved cysteine through the conserved F or W. Each record gives: CDR3 protein, CDR3 DNA, clone size, J gene, D gene, CDR3 length, V gene. A D gene is named only where the DNA matches it firmly. Clone size appears in some rows only: once, few, many, or a class for an expanded clone.

CSASLGTGYNSPLHF | TGCAGTGCTAGCCTGGGGACAGGGTATAATTCACCCCTCCACTTT | many | TRBJ1-6 | TRBD1 | 15 | TRBV20-1
CASSQDSSGNTIYF | TGTGCCAGCAGCCAAGATAGTTCTGGAAACACCATATATTTT | - | TRBJ1-3 | - | 14 | TRBV14
CASSPSWGVGGYGYTF | TGTGCCAGCAGCCCCTCTTGGGGGGTCGGCGGCTATGGCTACACCTTC | - | TRBJ1-2 | - | 16 | TRBV11-2
CASEGPPRQAKSIQYF | TGTGCCAGCGAGGGACCCCCGAGGCAGGCCAAAAGCATTCAGTACTTC | once | TRBJ2-4 | - | 16 | TRBV18
CASSLIAGEQYF | TGTGCCAGCAGCCTAATAGCCGGCGAGCAGTACTTC | many | TRBJ2-7 | - | 12 | TRBV7-8
CASSPEGGRSQPQHF | TGTGCCAGCAGCCCAGAGGGGGGAAGGAGTCAGCCCCAGCATTTT | - | TRBJ1-5 | - | 15 | TRBV7-9
CSAGHSSQGGRGGYTF | TGCAGTGCTGGTCATTCTTCCCAGGGTGGGCGAGGAGGCTACACCTTC | - | TRBJ1-2 | - | 16 | TRBV20-1
CASNRMTGAKETQYF | TGTGCCAGCAACCGAATGACAGGGGCCAAAGAGACCCAGTACTTC | many | TRBJ2-5 | TRBD1 | 15 | TRBV6-2/TRBV6-3
CNVVADRQQETQYF | TGCAACGTTGTTGCCGACAGGCAACAAGAGACCCAGTACTTC | - | TRBJ2-5 | - | 14 | TRBV29-1
CASSLEWPAGDEQYF | TGTGCCAGCAGCTTAGAGTGGCCAGCGGGGGACGAGCAGTACTTC | once | TRBJ2-7 | TRBD2 | 15 | TRBV11-2
CASSSLMGGLREKLFF | TGTGCCAGCAGTTCCCTGATGGGCGGCTTACGAGAAAAACTGTTTTTT | many | TRBJ1-4 | - | 16 | TRBV7-2
CAWTLGGDQPQHF | TGTGCCTGGACCCTGGGGGGGGATCAGCCCCAGCATTTT | - | TRBJ1-5 | - | 13 | TRBV30
CASSPERVRGERYF | TGTGCCAGCAGCCCGGAACGGGTACGGGGTGAGCGGTACTTC | - | TRBJ2-5 | - | 14 | TRBV7-2
CASSVFRSTEAFF | TGTGCCAGCAGTGTTTTTAGGAGCACTGAAGCTTTCTTT | - | TRBJ1-1 | - | 13 | TRBV27
CASSVSSGYPSNEQFF | TGTGCCAGCAGTGTCTCTAGCGGGTATCCTTCCAATGAGCAGTTCTTC | many | TRBJ2-1 | TRBD2 | 16 | TRBV6-5
CASSLIGQGEQYF | TGCGCCAGCAGCTTGATTGGACAGGGAGAGCAGTACTTC | many | TRBJ2-7 | TRBD1 | 13 | TRBV5-1
CASSQSSYNEQFF | TGTGCCAGCAGTCAGAGCTCCTACAATGAGCAGTTCTTC | many | TRBJ2-1 | - | 13 | TRBV6-2/TRBV6-3
CSAETGQAGPEAFF | TGCAGTGCTGAGACGGGGCAGGCAGGTCCTGAAGCTTTCTTT | - | TRBJ1-1 | - | 14 | TRBV20-1
CTSSETGHEKLFF | TGTACCAGCAGTGAAACGGGCCACGAAAAACTGTTTTTT | - | TRBJ1-4 | - | 13 | TRBV25-1
CASSLRHRDSETYYNEQFF | TGTGCCAGCAGCTTGCGCCACCGGGACAGTGAAACTTACTACAATGAGCAGTTCTTC | many | TRBJ2-1 | - | 19 | TRBV21-1
CASSSDGYQPQHF | TGTGCCAGCAGCTCGGACGGGTATCAGCCCCAGCATTTT | many | TRBJ1-5 | - | 13 | TRBV7-9
CAGSKEEGYEQYF | TGTGCCGGCAGCAAAGAGGAAGGCTACGAGCAGTACTTC | - | TRBJ2-7 | - | 13 | TRBV21-1
CSARLGGRRRRNTEAFF | TGCAGTGCTAGATTGGGCGGGAGGAGGAGGAGGAACACTGAAGCTTTCTTT | - | TRBJ1-1 | - | 17 | TRBV20-1
CAIRAGLDEQYF | TGTGCCATCCGAGCAGGGTTGGACGAGCAGTACTTC | many | TRBJ2-7 | - | 12 | TRBV10-3
CASSSQGAGTGELFF | TGTGCCAGCAGCTCGCAGGGTGCCGGCACCGGGGAGCTGTTTTTT | - | TRBJ2-2 | - | 15 | TRBV5-5
CASSLGLAGGPVGELFF | TGTGCCAGCAGCTTAGGCTTAGCGGGGGGGCCGGTAGGGGAGCTGTTTTTT | - | TRBJ2-2 | TRBD2 | 17 | TRBV7-2
CASAPGPQETQYF | TGTGCCAGCGCTCCGGGGCCCCAAGAGACCCAGTACTTC | many | TRBJ2-5 | - | 13 | TRBV11-3
CAIGLTPTEQYF | TGTGCCATCGGCCTCACCCCAACCGAGCAGTACTTC | many | TRBJ2-7 | - | 12 | TRBV10-3
CASSRFGTASNQPQHF | TGTGCCAGCAGCCGCTTCGGGACAGCGAGCAATCAGCCCCAGCATTTT | many | TRBJ1-5 | TRBD1 | 16 | TRBV7-2
CAYSSGVFYGYTF | TGTGCCTACAGCTCGGGTGTGTTCTATGGCTACACCTTC | - | TRBJ1-2 | - | 13 | TRBV30
CASRVDQGGYTF | TGTGCCAGCAGGGTGGACCAGGGAGGCTACACCTTC | many | TRBJ1-2 | - | 12 | TRBV12-3/TRBV12-4
CASRLGTADISYEQFF | TGTGCCAGCAGATTAGGGACAGCCGATATCTCCTACGAGCAGTTCTTC | - | TRBJ2-1 | TRBD1 | 16 | TRBV7-2
CAISEGGQGGKAFF | TGTGCCATCAGTGAGGGGGGACAGGGTGGAAAAGCTTTCTTT | - | TRBJ1-1 | TRBD1 | 14 | TRBV10-3
CASSLVGLADDNEQFF | TGTGCCAGCAGCTTAGTGGGGCTAGCGGACGACAATGAGCAGTTCTTC | - | TRBJ2-1 | TRBD2 | 16 | TRBV7-9
CASSSDITNYGYTF | TGTGCCAGCAGCTCTGACATAACTAACTATGGCTACACCTTC | many | TRBJ1-2 | - | 14 | TRBV7-9
CASSLAWGPYNEQYF | TGTGCCAGCAGCCTAGCCTGGGGGCCCTACAATGAGCAGTACTTC | once | TRBJ2-7 | - | 15 | TRBV7-2